Listed below are T cell receptor beta chains from one sample, sequenced in a study of blood T cell repertoires in COVID-19. Sequencing was performed with immunoSEQ multiplex PCR; in TCRdb, only in-frame clones are kept and a portion is missing. Of 200,000 to 250,000 clones listed, roughly nine tenths are singletons. The specimen sequenced was peripheral blood. These receptors all come from a woman aged 50 to 65 with COVID-19, enrolled during active disease. The CDR3 runs from the conserved cysteine through the conserved F or W. D genes are given only for firm matches. The size of a clone is reported for some rows only, either as once, few or many, or as a class for expanded clones.

v_call: TRBV27; d_call: NA; j_call: TRBJ2-7; clone_size: NA; cdr3_aa: CASSLSQGDFSYEQYF; cdr3_nt: TGTGCCAGCAGTTTATCCCAAGGGGACTTCTCCTACGAGCAGTACTTC
v_call: TRBV7-3; d_call: NA; j_call: TRBJ2-2; clone_size: NA; cdr3_aa: CASSLIAATGELFF; cdr3_nt: TGTGCCAGCAGCTTAATAGCGGCGACCGGGGAGCTGTTTTTT
v_call: TRBV4-1; d_call: TRBD1; j_call: TRBJ1-1; clone_size: NA; cdr3_aa: CASSHSPGTGITEAFF; cdr3_nt: TGCGCCAGCAGCCATTCTCCCGGGACAGGGATTACTGAAGCTTTCTTT
v_call: TRBV7-6; d_call: TRBD1; j_call: TRBJ2-3; clone_size: once; cdr3_aa: CASSRGQGRADTQYF; cdr3_nt: TGTGCCAGCAGCCGGGGACAGGGAAGGGCAGATACGCAGTATTTT
v_call: TRBV2; d_call: TRBD1; j_call: TRBJ2-6; clone_size: NA; cdr3_aa: CASSRPGQGPLGANVLTF; cdr3_nt: TGTGCCAGCAGCCGCCCCGGACAGGGACCGCTGGGGGCCAACGTCCTGACTTTC
v_call: TRBV3-1/TRBV3-2; d_call: NA; j_call: TRBJ1-2; clone_size: NA; cdr3_aa: CASSREGGIYGYTF; cdr3_nt: TGTGCCAGCAGCCGGGAGGGAGGGATCTATGGCTACACCTTC
v_call: TRBV27; d_call: NA; j_call: TRBJ2-1; clone_size: NA; cdr3_aa: CASSLSVGGGYNEQFF; cdr3_nt: TGTGCCAGCAGTTTATCGGTGGGGGGAGGATACAATGAGCAGTTCTTC
v_call: TRBV10-1; d_call: NA; j_call: TRBJ1-4; clone_size: NA; cdr3_aa: CASSESGFTGEKLFF; cdr3_nt: TGCGCCAGCAGTGAGTCTGGATTTACGGGTGAAAAACTGTTTTTT
v_call: TRBV4-1; d_call: NA; j_call: TRBJ1-5; clone_size: NA; cdr3_aa: CASSQVSGDQPQHF; cdr3_nt: TGCGCCAGCAGCCAGGTGAGCGGGGATCAGCCCCAGCATTTT
v_call: TRBV30; d_call: NA; j_call: TRBJ1-5; clone_size: NA; cdr3_aa: CAWSVQGNQPQHF; cdr3_nt: TGTGCCTGGAGTGTACAGGGAAATCAGCCCCAGCATTTT
v_call: TRBV6-1; d_call: NA; j_call: TRBJ1-3; clone_size: NA; cdr3_aa: CASSDRSRMAGRNTIYF; cdr3_nt: TGTGCCAGCAGTGATCGATCAAGGATGGCAGGCAGAAACACCATATATTTT
v_call: TRBV5-6; d_call: TRBD2; j_call: TRBJ2-1; clone_size: NA; cdr3_aa: CASSPGLAPYNEQFF; cdr3_nt: TGTGCCAGCAGCCCGGGACTAGCCCCCTACAATGAGCAGTTCTTC
v_call: TRBV5-5; d_call: NA; j_call: TRBJ1-5; clone_size: once; cdr3_aa: CASSLGDAPNQPQHF; cdr3_nt: TGTGCCAGCAGCTTGGGAGATGCCCCTAATCAGCCCCAGCATTTT
v_call: TRBV30; d_call: NA; j_call: TRBJ1-1; clone_size: NA; cdr3_aa: CAWSVRGDTEAFF; cdr3_nt: TGTGCCTGGAGTGTACGGGGGGACACTGAAGCTTTCTTT
v_call: TRBV6-5; d_call: TRBD1; j_call: TRBJ1-1; clone_size: NA; cdr3_aa: CASSYSTGTGAPEAFF; cdr3_nt: TGTGCCAGCAGTTATTCCACCGGGACAGGGGCCCCTGAAGCTTTCTTT
v_call: TRBV10-3; d_call: TRBD1; j_call: TRBJ2-1; clone_size: NA; cdr3_aa: CAITPGQGGDEQFF; cdr3_nt: TGTGCCATCACCCCGGGACAGGGGGGGGATGAGCAGTTCTTC
v_call: TRBV19; d_call: TRBD1; j_call: TRBJ2-1; clone_size: NA; cdr3_aa: CASSTQGLLNEQFF; cdr3_nt: TGTGCCAGTAGTACACAGGGGCTCCTCAATGAGCAGTTCTTC
v_call: TRBV11-1; d_call: TRBD1; j_call: TRBJ1-2; clone_size: NA; cdr3_aa: CASSHPGQGRDGYTF; cdr3_nt: TGTGCCAGCAGCCACCCCGGACAGGGTAGAGATGGCTACACCTTC
v_call: TRBV19; d_call: TRBD1; j_call: TRBJ2-1; clone_size: NA; cdr3_aa: CASSMGTGGYNEQFF; cdr3_nt: TGTGCCAGTAGTATGGGGACAGGGGGCTACAATGAGCAGTTCTTC
v_call: TRBV28; d_call: NA; j_call: TRBJ1-5; clone_size: NA; cdr3_aa: CASSLVDSPPQHF; cdr3_nt: TGTGCCAGCAGTTTAGTCGACAGTCCTCCCCAGCATTTT
v_call: TRBV30; d_call: TRBD1; j_call: TRBJ2-1; clone_size: NA; cdr3_aa: CAWSVQGLAYNEQFF; cdr3_nt: TGTGCCTGGAGTGTACAGGGGCTTGCCTACAATGAGCAGTTCTTC
v_call: TRBV19; d_call: TRBD1; j_call: TRBJ2-7; clone_size: once; cdr3_aa: CASSNRDRPYEQYF; cdr3_nt: TGTGCCAGTAGTAATAGGGACAGACCCTACGAGCAGTACTTC
v_call: TRBV9; d_call: TRBD2; j_call: TRBJ2-5; clone_size: once; cdr3_aa: CASSLSGGARETQYF; cdr3_nt: TGTGCCAGCAGCCTCAGCGGGGGGGCCAGGGAGACCCAGTACTTC
v_call: TRBV30; d_call: NA; j_call: TRBJ1-2; clone_size: NA; cdr3_aa: CAWSVGVSVGGYTF; cdr3_nt: TGTGCCTGGAGTGTAGGGGTCAGCGTTGGTGGCTACACCTTC
v_call: TRBV18; d_call: TRBD2; j_call: TRBJ2-1; clone_size: NA; cdr3_aa: CASSPTSGGYYEQFF; cdr3_nt: TGTGCCAGCTCACCGACTAGCGGGGGGTACTATGAGCAGTTCTTC
v_call: TRBV7-9; d_call: TRBD2; j_call: TRBJ2-3; clone_size: NA; cdr3_aa: CASSWTSGGGTQYF; cdr3_nt: TGTGCCAGCAGCTGGACTAGCGGGGGGGGTACGCAGTATTTT
v_call: TRBV7-2; d_call: NA; j_call: TRBJ1-3; clone_size: NA; cdr3_aa: CASSPIQGGNTIYF; cdr3_nt: TGTGCCAGCAGCCCAATTCAGGGGGGAAACACCATATATTTT
v_call: TRBV12-5; d_call: NA; j_call: TRBJ1-5; clone_size: NA; cdr3_aa: CASALGGDHQPQHF; cdr3_nt: TGTGCTAGTGCCTTGGGGGGGGATCATCAGCCCCAGCATTTT
v_call: TRBV5-1; d_call: TRBD1; j_call: TRBJ2-1; clone_size: NA; cdr3_aa: CASSTTVGTGEFDEQFF; cdr3_nt: TGCGCCAGCAGCACGACGGTCGGGACAGGGGAATTCGATGAGCAGTTCTTC
v_call: TRBV28; d_call: TRBD2; j_call: TRBJ2-3; clone_size: NA; cdr3_aa: CASSPTLWRGGQGEDTQYF; cdr3_nt: TGTGCCAGCAGCCCTACCTTGTGGCGGGGGGGCCAGGGAGAGGATACGCAGTATTTT
v_call: TRBV11-2; d_call: NA; j_call: TRBJ1-1; clone_size: NA; cdr3_aa: CASSLRSQDEAFF; cdr3_nt: TGTGCCAGCAGCTTAAGATCACAGGATGAAGCTTTCTTT
v_call: TRBV11-3; d_call: TRBD1; j_call: TRBJ1-1; clone_size: NA; cdr3_aa: CASSLQGENTEAFF; cdr3_nt: TGTGCCAGCAGCTTACAGGGGGAAAACACTGAAGCTTTCTTT
v_call: TRBV27; d_call: NA; j_call: TRBJ1-4; clone_size: NA; cdr3_aa: CASSPDRQSALRKLFF; cdr3_nt: TGTGCCAGCAGTCCCGACCGACAGTCAGCCCTGAGGAAACTGTTTTTT
v_call: TRBV7-2; d_call: TRBD2; j_call: TRBJ2-3; clone_size: NA; cdr3_aa: CASSFLAGDTDTQYF; cdr3_nt: TGTGCCAGCAGCTTCCTAGCGGGGGATACAGATACGCAGTATTTT
v_call: TRBV5-6; d_call: TRBD1; j_call: TRBJ1-1; clone_size: NA; cdr3_aa: CASRVVGTGNTEAFF; cdr3_nt: TGTGCCAGCAGGGTGGTGGGGACAGGGAACACTGAAGCTTTCTTT
v_call: TRBV25-1; d_call: NA; j_call: TRBJ1-6; clone_size: NA; cdr3_aa: CASTPSVAVSSPLHF; cdr3_nt: TGTGCCAGCACCCCTAGCGTTGCAGTGTCGTCACCCCTCCACTTT
v_call: TRBV2; d_call: TRBD2; j_call: TRBJ2-7; clone_size: NA; cdr3_aa: CASRWRGNGEQYF; cdr3_nt: TGTGCCAGCAGGTGGCGGGGGAATGGCGAGCAGTACTTC
v_call: TRBV9; d_call: NA; j_call: TRBJ2-5; clone_size: NA; cdr3_aa: CASSVVPSRSPMDF; cdr3_nt: TGTGCCAGCAGCGTAGTGCCCAGTCGGAGCCCCATGGACTTC
v_call: TRBV18; d_call: TRBD2; j_call: TRBJ2-2; clone_size: NA; cdr3_aa: CASSPRTSGRDTGELFF; cdr3_nt: TGTGCCAGCTCACCAAGGACTAGCGGGCGAGACACCGGGGAGCTGTTTTTT
v_call: TRBV5-6; d_call: NA; j_call: TRBJ1-2; clone_size: NA; cdr3_aa: CASSPITQGSNYGYTF; cdr3_nt: TGTGCCAGCAGCCCTATAACTCAGGGGAGCAACTATGGCTACACCTTC
v_call: TRBV13; d_call: NA; j_call: TRBJ1-1; clone_size: NA; cdr3_aa: CASSLEAVQGLSGAEAFF; cdr3_nt: TGTGCCAGCAGCTTAGAAGCGGTCCAGGGCCTATCGGGGGCTGAAGCTTTCTTT
v_call: TRBV5-1; d_call: TRBD1; j_call: TRBJ2-3; clone_size: NA; cdr3_aa: CASGTGPTDTQYF; cdr3_nt: TGCGCCAGCGGGACAGGCCCCACAGATACGCAGTATTTT
v_call: TRBV10-3; d_call: TRBD1; j_call: TRBJ1-2; clone_size: NA; cdr3_aa: CAISESVTGGDGYTF; cdr3_nt: TGTGCCATCAGTGAGTCCGTGACAGGGGGCGATGGCTACACCTTC
v_call: TRBV5-5; d_call: NA; j_call: TRBJ1-2; clone_size: once; cdr3_aa: CASSPRVQQFYTF; cdr3_nt: TGTGCCAGCAGCCCCCGAGTACAACAGTTCTACACCTTC
v_call: TRBV28; d_call: NA; j_call: TRBJ1-3; clone_size: NA; cdr3_aa: CASSLRFRARGNTIYF; cdr3_nt: TGTGCCAGCAGTTTAAGGTTCAGGGCAAGAGGAAACACCATATATTTT